This T cell receptor (beta chain) was observed in a study of identical twins. Findings of the study overall: Modelling approaches yielded underestimates of out-of-frame TCR alpha sharing between monozygotic twins.

CDR3 length equals 14 residues. Germline V gene sequence: CDR1 SGHAT, CDR2 FQNNGV. With 5 bases removed from V and 0 bases from J, the gap between germline ends came to 8 bases. A template switching step contributed a universal primer site, while unique molecular identifiers were present in the cDNA. TCRdb reprocessed the 5' RACE reads via MiXCR and lists one record per CDR3 protein. The data hold about 240,000 distinct CDR3 sequences, with roughly 7.5% observed a single time. As regards this clonotype: Its matching antigen is unknown.

This same sample was also taken into another study, of yellow fever vaccine responses in identical twins.

This rearrangement joins TRBV11-2 to TRBJ2-1; D not certain. The sequenced sample consisted of CD8+ T cells sorted from blood. This receptor was identified in a woman younger than 30 in good health. The CDR3 reads CASSDISSYNEQFF. Written as DNA, the CDR3 is TGTGCCAGCAGCGACATTAGCTCCTACAATGAGCAGTTCTTC.